One sample yielded the 23 T cell receptor beta chains listed below, sequenced in a study of control samples from healthy donors and cancer patients. This table comes from immunoSEQ multiplex PCR, and its TCRdb copy is limited to in-frame clones, with some not included. This table holds approximately 79,000 clones, approximately 90% found once. The source material was blood. These receptors were collected from a man aged 50 or older in good health.

The chain uses TRBV5-4 and TRBJ2-7, with TRBD2 matching over 7 bases. Germline CDR1 SGHNT, CDR2 YYREEE (reference sequence). This CDR3 region has 13 residues. The ends lost 2 bases at V and 7 bases at J; junction bases unmatched: 6. Here the CDR3 reads CASSLNSGGEQYF. CDR3 coding DNA: TGTGCCAGCAGCTTAAACTCCGGGGGGGAGCAGTACTTC. The complete variable domain, with remaining parts taken from reference TRBV5-4 and TRBJ2-7, reads ETGVTQSPTHLIKTRGQQVTLRCSSQSGHNTVSWYQQALGQGPQFIFQYYREEENGRGNFPPRFSGLQFPNYSSELNVNALELDDSALYLCASSLNSGGEQYFGPGTRLTVT.

The J gene is TRBJ2-1, the V gene TRBV3-1 (or the pseudogene TRBV3-2); 9 bases map to TRBD2. The germline V gene encodes CDR1 LGHDT and CDR2 YNNKEL (reference sequence). Trimming cost V 0 bases and J 0 bases; bases outside gene matches: 6. The length of the CDR3 is 18 residues. The CDR3 coding sequence is TGTGCCAGCAGCCAAGAGAGACTAGCGGCAAACTCCTACAATGAGCAGTTCTTC. Its translation: CASSQERLAANSYNEQFF.

The chain joins TRBV4-2 to TRBJ2-7, with TRBD1 matching over 8 bases. The germline V gene encodes CDR1 LGHNA and CDR2 YNFKEQ. The CDR3 is made up of 18 amino acids. Trimming removed 1 base from V and 3 bases from J; junction bases left unmatched: 14. CDR3 nucleotide sequence: TGTGCCAGCAGCCAAGCCTCCGGGGCCGGGACAGGCGACTACGAGCAGTACTTC. As protein: CASSQASGAGTGDYEQYF.

The chain couples TRBV7-2 to TRBJ1-2; D may be TRBD1 (6 bases). Germline CDR1 reads SGHTA; CDR2 reads FQGNSA. V dropped 10 bases and J dropped 2 bases, with 8 bases sitting between them. The CDR3 has 11 amino acids. The chain's CDR3 is CATDRNYGYTF. DNA for the CDR3: TGTGCCACCGACAGGAACTATGGCTACACCTTC.

This clone was recorded a few times. The rearrangement links TRBV6-4 to TRBJ1-5; D gene unclear. The germline CDR1 and CDR2 sequences are MRHNA and SNTAGT. The length of the CDR3 is 16 residues. V was clipped by 4 bases and J by 8 bases, with 21 bases between them. CDR3 bases: TGTGCCAGCAGTGTCCTGAAGTTTCGAGTCCGGGAGCCCCAGCATTTT. It translates to CASSVLKFRVREPQHF.

This chain uses TRBV18 with TRBJ2-2, with 12 bases fitting TRBD1. The CDR3 length is 20 residues. From germline, CDR1 is KGHSH and CDR2 LQKENI. Trimming took 4 bases from V and 2 from J; bases not matched to a gene: 14. The CDR3 region is CASSLTLTGTGGSNTGELFF. In DNA form, the CDR3 reads TGTGCCAGCTCACTCACCTTAACCGGGACAGGGGGCAGTAACACCGGGGAGCTGTTTTTT.

The chain has TRBV7-6 and TRBJ1-1, with D possibly matching TRBD1 (5 bases). Germline CDR1 reads SGHVS; CDR2 reads FNYEAQ. Trimming removed 1 base at V and 4 bases at J, with 7 bases between. The CDR3 is made up of 13 amino acids. The CDR3 coding sequence is TGTGCCAGCAGCTTAGACGGGACCACTGAAGCTTTCTTT. This gives the protein CASSLDGTTEAFF. Looking up the rest from reference TRBV7-6 and TRBJ1-1 gives the full variable domain: GAGVSQSPRYKVTKRGQDVALRCDPISGHVSLYWYRQALGQGPEFLTYFNYEAQQDKSGLPNDRFSAERPEGSISTLTIQRTEQRDSAMYRCASSLDGTTEAFFGQGTRLTVV.

This clone was observed once. This sequence joins TRBV20-1 and TRBJ1-1; no reliable D call. V was cut by 3 bases and J by 1 base, with 3 bases left in between. CDR3 length: 11 residues. Germline V gives CDR1 DFQATT, CDR2 SNEGSKA (reference sequence). The CDR3: CSARGNTEAFF. In DNA, the CDR3 is TGCAGTGCTAGGGGGAACACTGAAGCTTTCTTT.

The chain links TRBV7-3 to TRBJ2-1; 8 bases are a match to TRBD1. J lost 9 bases, V lost 5 bases, and 6 bases had no gene match. CDR1 SGHTA and CDR2 FQGTGA come from the germline V gene. CDR3 size: 13 residues. The CDR3 region is CASSHQGAVEQFF. CDR3 nucleotides: TGTGCCAGCAGCCACCAGGGGGCGGTTGAGCAGTTCTTC.

The V call is TRBV12-5, the J call TRBJ2-5, with 10 nucleotides matching TRBD1. Germline V gene lookup returns CDR1 LGHNT and CDR2 FRNRAP. The CDR3 extends over 14 amino acids. Trimming cost V 4 bases and J 2 bases; bases outside gene matches: 1. DNA for the CDR3: TGTGCTAGTGGTTCGGGACAGGGGCAAGAGACCCAGTACTTC. Translation gives CASGSGQGQETQYF.

The chain employs TRBV6-5 and TRBJ2-7, with 9 nucleotides matching TRBD2. The CDR3 is 14 residues long. With V trimmed by 6 bases and J by 3 bases, 6 bases remained unmatched. Per germline, CDR1 MNHEY and CDR2 SVGAGI. This CDR3 is CASSPGTSLYEQYF. In nucleotides, the CDR3 is TGTGCCAGCAGCCCCGGGACTAGCCTCTACGAGCAGTACTTC.

The chain employs TRBV7-2 and TRBJ2-2; possibly TRBD1 for D (5 bases). Germline values: CDR1 SGHTA, CDR2 FQGNSA. V was pared by 0 bases and J by 5 bases, with 10 bases between. CDR3 size: 15 residues. CDR3 nucleotides: TGTGCCAGCAGCTTAGCGCTGTCAGGGACCGGGGAGCTGTTTTTT. As protein: CASSLALSGTGELFF.

Points on this clone: Additional DNA sequences in this sample encode the identical CDR3. The rearrangement links TRBV12-5 to TRBJ2-3, with D perhaps TRBD2 (6 bases). The germline V gene has CDR1 LGHNT and CDR2 FRNRAP. Trimming removed 9 bases from V and 3 bases from J, with 16 bases in between. CDR3 size: 14 residues. The CDR3 DNA reads as TGTGCTAGGGGGGGTCCCGGGGCAACAGATACGCAGTATTTT. Translated: CARGGPGATDTQYF.

The V gene is TRBV3-1 (or the pseudogene TRBV3-2), the J gene TRBJ2-3, with 13 bases lining up with TRBD2. Germline CDR1 is LGHDT and CDR2 is YNNKEL (reference sequence). With 4 bases clipped from V and 5 bases from J, the junction kept 9 bases outside the gene matches. The CDR3 is 17 residues long. The CDR3 nucleotides are TGTGCCAGCAGCCGGCCACTAGCGGGGGGGTTGCGAGATACGCAGTATTTT. It encodes CASSRPLAGGLRDTQYF.

V is TRBV7-6 and J is TRBJ1-3; D is undetermined. Trimming stripped 0 bases from V and 1 base from J, with 10 bases between. This CDR3 spans 16 amino acids. Germline lookup yields CDR1 SGHVS and CDR2 FNYEAQ. CDR3 nucleotide sequence: TGTGCCAGCAGCTTAGCGGGTCTGGGGTCTGGAAACACCATATATTTT. Protein: CASSLAGLGSGNTIYF.

The chain is built from TRBV7-2 and TRBJ2-7; 9 nucleotides align to TRBD1. Germline V CDR1 and CDR2: SGHTA, FQGNSA. J was trimmed by 3 bases and V by 5 bases; bases with no gene match: 11. The CDR3 runs to 16 residues. CDR3 region: CASSAQAGTGNYEQYF. The CDR3 DNA is TGTGCCAGCAGCGCCCAAGCCGGGACAGGGAACTACGAGCAGTACTTC.

In its sample, this clone was seen once. The rearrangement joins TRBV4-3 to TRBJ1-2, with 9 bases that match TRBD1. The V gene's germline CDR1 is LGHNA and CDR2 YSLEER. J was trimmed by 3 bases and V by 0 bases; bases with no gene match: 5. The CDR3 sequence is 16 residues long. This CDR3 is CASSQDLGQGDYGYTF. In nucleotides, the CDR3 is TGCGCCAGCAGCCAAGATCTGGGACAGGGAGACTATGGCTACACCTTC.

V is TRBV19 and J is TRBJ2-1; the match to TRBD2 covers 7 bases. V shed 7 bases and J 7 bases; nucleotides not matched to a gene: 10. Germline V CDR1 and CDR2: LNHDA, SQIVND (reference sequence). This CDR3 comprises 14 residues. This chain's CDR3 is CASKSSGGRNEQFF. The CDR3 nucleotides are TGTGCCAGTAAGAGCAGCGGCGGGAGAAATGAGCAGTTCTTC. Combining the CDR3 with reference TRBV19 and TRBJ2-1 gives the whole variable domain DGGITQSPKYLFRKEGQNVTLSCEQNLNHDAMYWYRQDPGQGLRLIYYSQIVNDFQKGDIAEGYSVSREKKESFPLTVTSAQKNPTAFYLCASKSSGGRNEQFFGPGTRLTVL.

The chain uses TRBV15 and TRBJ1-1; 9 nucleotides line up with TRBD1. Germline V gene data show CDR1 as LNHNV and CDR2 as YYDKDF (reference sequence). The CDR3 consists of 18 residues. After removal of 6 bases from V and 6 bases from J, the junction contained 20 bases not matched to a gene. The CDR3 spells CATSKRRDRVEWWAEAFF. In DNA, the CDR3 is TGTGCCACCAGTAAACGCCGGGACAGGGTGGAGTGGTGGGCTGAAGCTTTCTTT.

The gene calls are TRBV5-5 and TRBJ2-2; 10 bases map to TRBD2. J lost 1 base, V lost 4 bases, and 10 bases had no gene match. The CDR3 loop spans 18 amino acids. The V gene's germline CDR1 is SGHKS and CDR2 YYEKEE (reference sequence). The CDR3 here is CASSHRWTSGKNTGELFF. CDR3 bases: TGTGCCAGCAGCCACCGCTGGACTAGCGGAAAGAACACCGGGGAGCTGTTTTTT. Full variable domain (outside the CDR3, taken from reference TRBV5-5 and TRBJ2-2): DAGVTQSPTHLIKTRGQQVTLRCSPISGHKSVSWYQQVLGQGPQFIFQYYEKEERGRGNFPDRFSARQFPNYSSELNVNALLLGDSALYLCASSHRWTSGKNTGELFFGEGSRLTVL.

The chain carries TRBV7-2 and TRBJ2-3, with 11 bases fitting TRBD2. J gave up 6 bases and V 7 bases, and 6 bases lay outside the gene matches. Germline values: CDR1 SGHTA, CDR2 FQGNSA. This CDR3 spans 14 amino acids. Here the CDR3 DNA reads TGTGCCAGCACCCCTAGCGGGGGGAGGGATACGCAGTATTTT. Amino acid sequence: CASTPSGGRDTQYF.

The V gene is TRBV4-1, the J gene TRBJ2-3; D is possibly TRBD1 or TRBD2 (6 bases each). V shed 5 bases and J shed 6 bases, with 18 bases lying between them. The CDR3 consists of 15 residues. Germline V CDR1 and CDR2: MGHRA, YSYEKL. The CDR3 region is CASSKRWGAWDTQYF. CDR3 sequence (DNA): TGCGCCAGCAGCAAAAGGTGGGGGGCCTGGGATACGCAGTATTTT.

The chain joins TRBV12-5 to TRBJ1-1; D is undetermined. V lost 4 bases and J lost 3, with 6 bases in between. The CDR3 has 12 residues. From germline, CDR1 is LGHNT and CDR2 FRNRAP. DNA of the CDR3: TGTGCTAGTGGTTACCCGTACACTGAAGCTTTCTTT. Residues: CASGYPYTEAFF.